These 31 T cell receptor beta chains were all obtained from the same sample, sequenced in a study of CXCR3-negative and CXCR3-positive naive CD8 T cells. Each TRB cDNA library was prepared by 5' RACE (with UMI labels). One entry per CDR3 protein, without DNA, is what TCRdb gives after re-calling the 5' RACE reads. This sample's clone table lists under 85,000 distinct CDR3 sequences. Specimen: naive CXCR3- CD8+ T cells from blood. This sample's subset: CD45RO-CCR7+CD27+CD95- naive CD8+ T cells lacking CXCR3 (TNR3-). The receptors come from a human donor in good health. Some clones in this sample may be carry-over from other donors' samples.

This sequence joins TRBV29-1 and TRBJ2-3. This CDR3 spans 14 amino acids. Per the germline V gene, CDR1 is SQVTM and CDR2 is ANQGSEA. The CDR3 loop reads CSVEESVDTDTQYF.

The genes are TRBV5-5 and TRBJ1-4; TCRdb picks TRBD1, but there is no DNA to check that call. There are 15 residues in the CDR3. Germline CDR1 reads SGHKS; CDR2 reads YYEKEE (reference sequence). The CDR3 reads CASSLEGRDKEKLFF.

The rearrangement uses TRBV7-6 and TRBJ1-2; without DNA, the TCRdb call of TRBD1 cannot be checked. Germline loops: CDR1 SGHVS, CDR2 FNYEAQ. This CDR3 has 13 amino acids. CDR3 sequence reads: CASSSTPGADYTF.

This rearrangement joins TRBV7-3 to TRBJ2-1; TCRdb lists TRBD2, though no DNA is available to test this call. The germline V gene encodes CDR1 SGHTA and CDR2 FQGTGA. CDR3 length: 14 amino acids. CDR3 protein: CASRFLAGGNEQFF.

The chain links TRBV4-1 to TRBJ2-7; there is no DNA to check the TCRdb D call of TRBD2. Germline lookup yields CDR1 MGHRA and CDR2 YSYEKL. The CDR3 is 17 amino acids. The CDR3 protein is CASSHGTGPAFSYEQYF.

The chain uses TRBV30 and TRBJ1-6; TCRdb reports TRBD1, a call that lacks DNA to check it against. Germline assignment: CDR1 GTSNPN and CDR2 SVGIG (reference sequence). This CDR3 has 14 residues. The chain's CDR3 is CAWSSGTGASPLHF. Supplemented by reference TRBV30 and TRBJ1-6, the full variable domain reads SQTIHQWPATLVQPVGSPLSLECTVEGTSNPNLYWYRQAAGRGLQLLFYSVGIGQISSEVPQNLSASRPQDRQFILSSKKLLLSDSGFYLCAWSSGTGASPLHFGNGTRLTVT.

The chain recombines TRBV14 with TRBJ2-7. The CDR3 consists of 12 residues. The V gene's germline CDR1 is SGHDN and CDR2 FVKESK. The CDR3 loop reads CASSQFLREQYF.

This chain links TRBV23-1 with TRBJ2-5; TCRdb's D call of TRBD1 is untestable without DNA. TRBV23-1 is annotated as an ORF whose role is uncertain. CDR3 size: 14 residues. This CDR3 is CASSQYRGLETQYF.

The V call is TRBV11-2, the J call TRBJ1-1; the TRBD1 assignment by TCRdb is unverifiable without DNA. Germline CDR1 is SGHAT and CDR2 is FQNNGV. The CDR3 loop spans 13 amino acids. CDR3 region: CASSAGQGTEAFF.

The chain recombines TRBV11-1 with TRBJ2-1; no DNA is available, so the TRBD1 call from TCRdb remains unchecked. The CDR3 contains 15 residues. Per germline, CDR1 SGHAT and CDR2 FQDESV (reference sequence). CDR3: CASSPSGVGDNEQFF. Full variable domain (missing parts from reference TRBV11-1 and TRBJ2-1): EAEVAQSPRYKITEKSQAVAFWCDPISGHATLYWYRQILGQGPELLVQFQDESVVDDSQLPKDRFSAERLKGVDSTLKIQPAELGDSAMYLCASSPSGVGDNEQFFGPGTRLTVL.

The CDR3: CASSKFRDSQETQYF. This chain connects TRBV6-2 or TRBV6-3 to TRBJ2-5; the D call from TCRdb, TRBD1, cannot be confirmed without DNA. CDR1 is MNHEY and CDR2 is SVGEGT in the germline V gene. The length of the CDR3 is 15 residues.

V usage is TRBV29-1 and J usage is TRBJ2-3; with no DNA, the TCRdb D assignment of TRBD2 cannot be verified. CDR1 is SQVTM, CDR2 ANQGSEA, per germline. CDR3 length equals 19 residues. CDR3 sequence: CSVNLGGLAAQGSTDTQYF.

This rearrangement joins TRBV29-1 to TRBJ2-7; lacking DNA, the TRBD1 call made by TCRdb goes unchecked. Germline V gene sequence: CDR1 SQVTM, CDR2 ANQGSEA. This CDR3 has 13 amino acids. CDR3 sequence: CSVEGQGTYEQYF.

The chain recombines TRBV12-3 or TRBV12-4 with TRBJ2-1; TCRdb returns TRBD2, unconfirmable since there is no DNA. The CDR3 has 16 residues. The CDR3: CASSLSGLAGYNEQFF.

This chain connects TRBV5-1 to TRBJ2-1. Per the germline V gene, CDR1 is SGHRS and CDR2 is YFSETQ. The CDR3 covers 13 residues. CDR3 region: CASSQLWGDEQFF. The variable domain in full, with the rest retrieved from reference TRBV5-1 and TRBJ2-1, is KAGVTQTPRYLIKTRGQQVTLSCSPISGHRSVSWYQQTPGQGLQFLFEYFSETQRNKGNFPGRFSGRQFSNSRSEMNVSTLELGDSALYLCASSQLWGDEQFFGPGTRLTVL.

CDR3 sequence reads: CASSLEVASAGTQTYEQYF. The J gene is TRBJ2-7, the V gene TRBV28; TCRdb returns TRBD2, unconfirmable since there is no DNA. Germline V gene data show CDR1 as MDHEN and CDR2 as SYDVKM. CDR3 size: 19 residues.

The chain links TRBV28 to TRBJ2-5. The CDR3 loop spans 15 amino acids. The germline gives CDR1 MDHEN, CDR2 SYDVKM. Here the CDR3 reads CASSSSNTIQETQYF.

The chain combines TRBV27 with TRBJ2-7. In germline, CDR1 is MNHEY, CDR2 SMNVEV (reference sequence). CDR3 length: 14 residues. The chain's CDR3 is CASSSYGPTYEQYF.

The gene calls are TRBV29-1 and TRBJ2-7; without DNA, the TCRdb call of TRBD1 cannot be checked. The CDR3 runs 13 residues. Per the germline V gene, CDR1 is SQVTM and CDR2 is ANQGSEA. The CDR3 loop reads CSVESQGALEQYF.

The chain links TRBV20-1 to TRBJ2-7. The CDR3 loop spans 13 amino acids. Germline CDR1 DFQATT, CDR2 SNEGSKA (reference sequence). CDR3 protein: CSAWVSLSYEQYF.

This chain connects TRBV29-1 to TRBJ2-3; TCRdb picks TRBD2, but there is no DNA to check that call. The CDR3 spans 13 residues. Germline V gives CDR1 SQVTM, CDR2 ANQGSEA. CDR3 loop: CSVVALDADTQYF.

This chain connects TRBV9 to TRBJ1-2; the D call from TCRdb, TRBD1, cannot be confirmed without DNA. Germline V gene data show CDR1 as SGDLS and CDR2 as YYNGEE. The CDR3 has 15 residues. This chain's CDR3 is CASSLAGGPNYGYTF.

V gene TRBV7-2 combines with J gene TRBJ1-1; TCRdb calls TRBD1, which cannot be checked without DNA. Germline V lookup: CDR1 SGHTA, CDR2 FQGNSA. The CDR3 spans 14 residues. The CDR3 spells CASSQPGGNTEAFF.

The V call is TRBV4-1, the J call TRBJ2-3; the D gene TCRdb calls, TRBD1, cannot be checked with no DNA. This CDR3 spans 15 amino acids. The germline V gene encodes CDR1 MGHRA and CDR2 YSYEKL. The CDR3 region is CASSQEQGRTDTQYF.

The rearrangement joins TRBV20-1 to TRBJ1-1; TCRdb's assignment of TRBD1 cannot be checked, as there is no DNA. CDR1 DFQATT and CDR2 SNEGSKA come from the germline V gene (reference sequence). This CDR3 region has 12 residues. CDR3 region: CSAPEGATEAFF.

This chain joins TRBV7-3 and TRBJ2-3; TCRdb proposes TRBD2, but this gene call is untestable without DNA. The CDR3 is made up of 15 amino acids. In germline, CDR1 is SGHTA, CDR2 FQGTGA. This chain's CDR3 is CASSLTRRGTDTQYF. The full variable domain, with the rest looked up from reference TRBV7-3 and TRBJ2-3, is GAGVSQTPSNKVTEKGKYVELRCDPISGHTALYWYRQSLGQGPEFLIYFQGTGAADDSGLPNDRFFAVRPEGSVSTLKIQRTERGDSAVYLCASSLTRRGTDTQYFGPGTRLTVL.

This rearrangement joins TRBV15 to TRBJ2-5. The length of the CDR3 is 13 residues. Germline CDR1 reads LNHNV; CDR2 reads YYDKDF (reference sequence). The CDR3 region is CATSRDLAETQYF.

The CDR3 is CASSQDWDRNRYEQYF. V is TRBV14 and J is TRBJ2-7; TCRdb's assignment of TRBD1 cannot be checked, as there is no DNA. Germline V gives CDR1 SGHDN, CDR2 FVKESK. CDR3 size: 16 residues.

CDR3 loop: CASSLQRRVYEQYF. This chain joins TRBV28 and TRBJ2-7; checking the TCRdb D call of TRBD1 is not possible without DNA. Looked up from germline, CDR1 is MDHEN and CDR2 is SYDVKM. This CDR3 is built from 14 residues. Full variable domain (rest looked up from reference TRBV28 and TRBJ2-7): DVKVTQSSRYLVKRTGEKVFLECVQDMDHENMFWYRQDPGLGLRLIYFSYDVKMKEKGDIPEGYSVSREKKERFSLILESASTNQTSMYLCASSLQRRVYEQYFGPGTRLTVT.

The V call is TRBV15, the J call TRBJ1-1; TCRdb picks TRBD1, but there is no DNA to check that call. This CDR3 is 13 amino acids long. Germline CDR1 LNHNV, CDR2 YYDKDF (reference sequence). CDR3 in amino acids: CATSRDVPTEAFF.

CDR3 region: CASSAWAAGESDTQYF. V is TRBV2 and J is TRBJ2-3; TCRdb designates TRBD2, a call that cannot be tested without DNA. Germline assignment: CDR1 SNHLY and CDR2 FYNNEI. This CDR3 contains 16 residues.